Listed here are 12 T cell receptor beta chains from one sample, sequenced in a study of blood T cell repertoires in COVID-19. The table came from immunoSEQ multiplex PCR; TCRdb's copy has only in-frame clones and leaves some out. The sample includes 350,000 or so clones, more than 75% of them seen just once. Material for sequencing was PBMCs or T cells enriched from blood (not recorded which). The source is a woman aged 25 to 45 who had recovered from COVID-19.

This chain connects TRBV5-6 to TRBJ2-2, with 7 bases fitting TRBD1. CDR3 length: 16 residues. Per germline, CDR1 SGHDT and CDR2 YYEEEE. V shed 6 bases, J shed 3 bases, and the junction held 11 bases outside the gene matches. The CDR3: CASNNRGDPYTGELFF. The DNA for the CDR3 is TGTGCCAGCAATAACAGGGGCGACCCTTACACCGGGGAGCTGTTTTTT.

This chain connects TRBV5-5 to TRBJ2-5; TRBD2 is a possible D gene (6 bases). The germline V and J ends were trimmed by 3 bases and 3 bases, with 12 bases remaining between them. CDR3 length: 14 amino acids. The germline CDR1 and CDR2 sequences are SGHKS and YYEKEE (reference sequence). The CDR3 is CASSWTGDEETQYF. The CDR3 DNA sequence: TGTGCCAGCAGCTGGACGGGAGACGAAGAGACCCAGTACTTC.

The V gene is TRBV3-1 (or the pseudogene TRBV3-2), the J gene TRBJ1-6; 9 nucleotides align to TRBD1. Looked up from germline, CDR1 is LGHDT and CDR2 is YNNKEL (reference sequence). The ends lost 0 bases at V and 7 bases at J; junction bases unmatched: 7. The CDR3 extends over 17 amino acids. CDR3 in DNA: TGTGCCAGCAGCCAAGATTACGGGACAGGGCTGAATTCACCCCTCCACTTT. Translating it yields CASSQDYGTGLNSPLHF.

V and J are TRBV15 and TRBJ2-5; D gene ambiguous. The length of the CDR3 is 16 residues. V dropped 3 bases and J dropped 5 bases, with 19 bases sitting between them. Germline CDR1 LNHNV, CDR2 YYDKDF (reference sequence). The CDR3 loop reads CATSSRLLPLGETQYF. The CDR3 region has the DNA TGTGCCACCAGCAGCAGACTGCTACCGCTTGGGGAGACCCAGTACTTC.

The chain carries TRBV20-1 and TRBJ2-5; 9 bases line up with TRBD2. V trimming: 3 bases; J trimming: 5 bases; junction bases outside the gene matches: 7. In germline, CDR1 is DFQATT, CDR2 SNEGSKA (reference sequence). The CDR3 is 14 amino acids. The CDR3, as DNA: TGCAGTGCTAGTATGGGCGGGGGGGCGGAGACCCAGTACTTC. It is translated as CSASMGGGAETQYF.

The CDR3 sequence: CASSNRAETQYF. Written as DNA, the CDR3 is TGTGCCAGCAGTAACAGGGCTGAGACCCAGTACTTC. The chain links TRBV2 to TRBJ2-5, with D perhaps TRBD1 (6 bases). CDR3 length equals 12 residues. V lost 5 bases and J lost 5, with 9 bases in between. CDR1 SNHLY and CDR2 FYNNEI come from the germline V gene. The full variable domain, in which reference TRBV2 and TRBJ2-5 provide the parts outside the CDR3, is EPEVTQTPSHQVTQMGQEVILRCVPISNHLYFYWYRQILGQKVEFLVSFYNNEISEKSEIFDDQFSVERPDGSNFTLKIRSTKLEDSAMYFCASSNRAETQYFGPGTRLLVL.

The rearrangement uses TRBV5-4 and TRBJ2-3; unclear D gene. The germline V and J ends were trimmed by 5 bases and 1 base, with 14 bases remaining between them. CDR1 SGHNT and CDR2 YYREEE come from the germline V gene (reference sequence). The CDR3 sequence is 15 residues long. The CDR3 loop reads CASSGTGGGTDTQYF. In nucleotides, the CDR3 is TGTGCCAGCAGTGGCACTGGCGGCGGCACAGATACGCAGTATTTT.

This clone was observed a single time. V and J are TRBV18 and TRBJ2-5, with D unresolved. Germline CDR1 KGHSH, CDR2 LQKENI. Trimming removed 8 bases at V and 1 base at J, with 8 bases between. This CDR3 spans 12 amino acids. The CDR3 region has the DNA TGTGCCAGCACCGACACCCAAGAGACCCAGTACTTC. Translation gives CASTDTQETQYF.

The chain employs TRBV4-1 and TRBJ2-3; 7 bases are a match to TRBD1. The CDR3 spans 15 residues. V trimming: 5 bases; J trimming: 1 base; junction bases outside the gene matches: 6. Germline-derived CDR1 and CDR2 are MGHRA and YSYEKL. This CDR3 reads CASSETGDGTDTQYF. The CDR3 DNA sequence: TGCGCCAGCAGCGAAACAGGGGATGGCACAGATACGCAGTATTTT.

The chain links TRBV6-2 or TRBV6-3 to TRBJ1-5, with 8 bases aligning to TRBD1. Germline V gives CDR1 MNHEY, CDR2 SVGEGT. Germline trimming cut 6 bases from V and 0 bases from J; bases unmatched to any gene: 7. The CDR3 totals 16 residues. The CDR3 DNA reads as TGTGCCAGCAGCCTACAGGGGGGGTATAGCAATCAGCCCCAGCATTTT. Its translation: CASSLQGGYSNQPQHF.

The rearrangement joins TRBV19 to TRBJ2-7; possible D gene TRBD2, 6 bases. Trimming shortened V by 6 bases and J by 3 bases, and 27 bases separated the two germline ends. CDR1 is LNHDA, CDR2 SQIVND, per germline (reference sequence). The CDR3 consists of 18 residues. The CDR3 sequence is CASSTNPWGGEDLYEQYF. DNA of the CDR3: TGTGCCAGTAGCACCAATCCTTGGGGAGGCGAAGACCTCTACGAGCAGTACTTC.

This clone was recorded only once. The rearrangement links TRBV30 to TRBJ1-1, with D possibly TRBD1 on 6 matching bases. The CDR3 covers 13 residues. CDR1 and CDR2 from the germline V gene are GTSNPN and SVGIG (reference sequence). The CDR3 reads CVLTGLTGTEAFF. The CDR3 coding sequence is TGTGTACTAACAGGTCTGACAGGCACTGAAGCTTTCTTT.